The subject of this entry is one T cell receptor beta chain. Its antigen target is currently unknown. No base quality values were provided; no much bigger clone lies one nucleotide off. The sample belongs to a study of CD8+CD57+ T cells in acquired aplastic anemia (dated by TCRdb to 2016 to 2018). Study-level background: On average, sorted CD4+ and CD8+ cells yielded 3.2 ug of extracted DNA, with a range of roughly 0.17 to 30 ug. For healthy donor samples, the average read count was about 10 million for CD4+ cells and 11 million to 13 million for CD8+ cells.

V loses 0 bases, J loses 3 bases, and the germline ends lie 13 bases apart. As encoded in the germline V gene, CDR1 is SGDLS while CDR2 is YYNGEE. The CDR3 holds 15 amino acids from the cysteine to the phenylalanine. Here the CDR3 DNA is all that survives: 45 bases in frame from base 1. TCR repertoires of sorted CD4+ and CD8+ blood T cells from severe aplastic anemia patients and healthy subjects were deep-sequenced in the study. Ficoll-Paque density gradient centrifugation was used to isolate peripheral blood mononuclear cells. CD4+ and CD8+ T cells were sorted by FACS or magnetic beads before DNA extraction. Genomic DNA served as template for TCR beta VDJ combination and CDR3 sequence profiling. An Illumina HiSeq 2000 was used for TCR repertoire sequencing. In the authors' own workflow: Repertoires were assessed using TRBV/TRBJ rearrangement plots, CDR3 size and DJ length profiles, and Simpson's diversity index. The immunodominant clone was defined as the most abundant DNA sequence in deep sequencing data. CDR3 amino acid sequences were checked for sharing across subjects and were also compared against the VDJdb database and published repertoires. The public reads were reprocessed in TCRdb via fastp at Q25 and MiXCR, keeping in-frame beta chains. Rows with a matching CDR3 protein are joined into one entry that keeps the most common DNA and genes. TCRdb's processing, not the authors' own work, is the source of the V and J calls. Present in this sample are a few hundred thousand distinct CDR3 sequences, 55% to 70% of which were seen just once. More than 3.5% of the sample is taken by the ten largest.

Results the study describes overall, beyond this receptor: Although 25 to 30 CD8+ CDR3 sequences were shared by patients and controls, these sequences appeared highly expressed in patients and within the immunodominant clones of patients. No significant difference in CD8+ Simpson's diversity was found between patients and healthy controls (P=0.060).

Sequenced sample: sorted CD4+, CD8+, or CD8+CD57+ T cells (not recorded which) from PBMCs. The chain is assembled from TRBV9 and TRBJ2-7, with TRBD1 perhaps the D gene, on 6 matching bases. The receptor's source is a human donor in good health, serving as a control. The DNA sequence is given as TGTGCCAGCAGCGTAGCCGGGACACAGGGCTACGAGCAGTACTTC. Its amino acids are CASSVAGTQGYEQYF.